This is a list of T cell receptor beta chains from one sample in a study of T cell repertoires in cytomegalovirus infection. TCRdb independently ran MiXCR on the reads; one entry per CDR3 protein. The sample records approximately 750,000 distinct CDR3 sequences, less than 40% being singletons. Sequenced material: PBMCs. These receptors originate from a human donor in good health (CMV status not recorded). Some clones in this sample may be carry-over from other donors' samples. CDR3s include the opening cysteine and the closing phenylalanine or tryptophan. A D gene is named only where the DNA matches it firmly. Rows may omit the clone size; those that give it use once, few, many or a size class.

d_call clone_size j_call v_call cdr3_aa cdr3_nt
. . TRBJ2-2 TRBV11-3 CASSPLRTGELFF TGTGCCAGCAGCCCCCTCCGCACCGGGGAGCTGTTTTTT
. few TRBJ1-4 TRBV14 CASSQELGIGEKLFF TGTGCCAGCAGCCAAGAGCTAGGGATAGGAGAAAAACTGTTTTTT
. few TRBJ1-1 TRBV7-9 CASSLEGGAFF TGTGCCAGCAGCTTGGAGGGGGGGGCTTTCTTT
. few TRBJ2-2 TRBV12-3/TRBV12-4 CASNPSTGSRGELFF TGTGCCAGCAACCCTTCTACAGGTAGCCGCGGGGAGCTGTTTTTT
. many TRBJ1-2 TRBV12-3/TRBV12-4 CASSFGGGDYGYTF TGTGCCAGCAGTTTCGGGGGAGGGGACTATGGCTACACCTTC
. . TRBJ2-3 TRBV27 CASSLLGPPNTQYF TGTGCCAGCAGTTTATTGGGACCTCCGAATACGCAGTATTTT
TRBD2 many TRBJ2-1 TRBV14 CASSQKGTSEHEQFF TGTGCCAGCAGCCAAAAAGGGACTAGCGAACATGAGCAGTTCTTC
. . TRBJ2-7 TRBV7-9 CASSLLHEQYF TGTGCCAGCAGCTTACTCCACGAGCAGTACTTC
. . TRBJ2-3 TRBV29-1 CSVILRARADTQYF TGCAGCGTTATCCTCCGGGCCCGAGCAGATACGCAGTATTTT
. many TRBJ2-1 TRBV7-2 CASSLLSPNEQFF TGTGCCAGCAGCTTGTTGAGCCCCAATGAGCAGTTCTTC
. . TRBJ1-4 TRBV15 CATTAATGTNEKLFF TGTGCCACCACCGCGGCAACCGGGACGAATGAAAAACTGTTTTTT
. few TRBJ2-7 TRBV6-1 CASSEDGNSYEQYF TGTGCCAGCAGTGAAGACGGGAACTCCTACGAGCAGTACTTC
. many TRBJ1-2 TRBV7-8 CASSLGRKAYGYTF TGTGCCAGCAGCCTAGGACGGAAGGCTTATGGCTACACCTTC
TRBD1 . TRBJ1-5 TRBV7-6 CASSLTGASNQPQHF TGTGCCAGCAGCTTGACAGGGGCCAGCAATCAGCCCCAGCATTTT
TRBD1 . TRBJ1-1 TRBV19 CASSAGDRGNTEAFF TGTGCCAGTAGTGCCGGGGACAGAGGAAACACTGAAGCTTTCTTT
TRBD1 . TRBJ1-2 TRBV19 CASSGTGSIGYTF TGTGCCAGTAGCGGGACAGGGTCTATCGGCTACACCTTC
. . TRBJ2-1 TRBV19 CASSIFPGLYNEQFF TGTGCCAGTAGTATATTCCCAGGGTTGTACAATGAGCAGTTCTTC
. . TRBJ2-1 TRBV7-8 CASSRPPEQFF TGTGCCAGCAGTCGTCCCCCGGAGCAGTTCTTC
. many TRBJ2-5 TRBV7-2 CASSPRRGETQYF TGTGCCAGCAGCCCCCGCAGAGGGGAGACCCAGTACTTC
. few TRBJ1-1 TRBV7-9 CASSHVVEDTEAFF TGTGCCAGCAGCCATGTCGTGGAGGACACTGAAGCTTTCTTT
. few TRBJ1-1 TRBV12-3/TRBV12-4 CASGPGLLSNTEAFF TGTGCCAGTGGGCCGGGACTTCTCTCGAACACTGAAGCTTTCTTT
TRBD1 . TRBJ1-2 TRBV28 CASSLSDRGYGYTF TGTGCCAGCAGTTTATCCGACAGGGGCTATGGCTACACCTTC
. few TRBJ2-7 TRBV5-1 CASSPNPFFYEQYF TGCGCCAGCAGCCCGAACCCATTTTTCTACGAGCAGTACTTC
. few TRBJ1-6 TRBV28 CASSWGRSYNSPLHF TGTGCCAGCAGTTGGGGACGGAGCTATAATTCACCCCTCCACTTT
. many TRBJ1-6 TRBV7-2 CASSFIRANSPLHF TGTGCCAGCAGCTTCATTAGGGCTAATTCACCCCTCCACTTT
TRBD1 few TRBJ1-1 TRBV4-1 CASSQGMDRGGTEAFF TGCGCCAGCAGCCAAGGCATGGACAGGGGGGGAACTGAAGCTTTCTTT
TRBD1 . TRBJ2-7 TRBV5-5 CASSPIPGQIYEQYF TGTGCCAGCAGCCCGATCCCGGGACAGATCTACGAGCAGTACTTC
. . TRBJ1-2 TRBV19 CRNREDLYNGYTF TGTAGGAACAGGGAGGATCTGTACAACGGCTACACCTTC